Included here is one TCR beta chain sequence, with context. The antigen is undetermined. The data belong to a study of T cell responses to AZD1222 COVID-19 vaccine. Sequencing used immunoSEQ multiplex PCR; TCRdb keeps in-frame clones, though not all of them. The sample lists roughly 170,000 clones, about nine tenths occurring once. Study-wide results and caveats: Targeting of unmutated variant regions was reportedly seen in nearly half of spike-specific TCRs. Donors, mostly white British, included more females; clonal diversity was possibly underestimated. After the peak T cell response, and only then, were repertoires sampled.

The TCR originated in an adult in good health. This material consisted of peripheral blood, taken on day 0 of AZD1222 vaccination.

The CDR3 DNA reads as TGTGCCAGCAGCCCGCTGGCTGGGGGGGCACGGGAGACCCAGTACTTC. Amino acids: CASSPLAGGARETQYF. The rearrangement links TRBV11-2 to TRBJ2-5; weak D call: TRBD2 (7 bases). The CDR3 contains 16 residues. CDR1 and CDR2 (germline): SGHAT, FQNNGV. The V end lost 5 bases, the J end lost 5 bases, and 21 bases lay between the germline ends. Drawing the rest from reference TRBV11-2 and TRBJ2-5, the complete variable domain is EAGVAQSPRYKIIEKRQSVAFWCNPISGHATLYWYQQILGQGPKLLIQFQNNGVVDDSQLPKDRFSAERLKGVDSTLKIQPAKLEDSAVYLCASSPLAGGARETQYFGPGTRLLVL.